Below are 32 T cell receptor delta chains sequenced from a single sample in a study of human gamma delta and Vdelta1 T cells. TCRdb re-analyzed the PCR reads via CATT. This table has some 13,000 delta-chain clones, 40% to 60% appearing once. These receptors have no known antigen. The sequencing input was Vdelta1 gamma-delta T cells from blood grown in culture (DOT cells). The source of these receptors is a human donor in good health.

The chain couples TRDV1 to TRDJ1; 8 bases are shared with TRDD3. Germline V CDR1 and CDR2: TSWWSYY, QGS. Losses at the gene ends were 1 base for V and 3 bases for J; bases not matched to a gene: 22. The CDR3 spans 21 residues. The CDR3 nucleotides read TGTGCTCTTGGGGAACCATACCAGCTACCGGTTGGTGGGGGATTTTCCGATAAACTCATCTTT. Its protein product is CALGEPYQLPVGGGFSDKLIF.

The chain links TRDV1 to TRDJ1; D perhaps matches TRDD3 (6 bases). The CDR3 is 21 residues long. The V end lost 0 bases, the J end lost 0 bases, and 26 bases lay between the germline ends. The germline V gene has CDR1 TSWWSYY and CDR2 QGS. The CDR3 DNA is TGTGCTCTTGGGGAACTAACACTCATACTGGGACTGGGAGAGTACACCGATAAACTCATCTTT. Residues: CALGELTLILGLGEYTDKLIF.

V usage is TRDV1 and J usage is TRDJ1; 9 bases agree with TRDD3. Germline V gives CDR1 TSWWSYY, CDR2 QGS. Germline trimming cut 1 base from V and 3 bases from J; bases unmatched to any gene: 15. The CDR3 is 19 residues long. CDR3 DNA sequence: TGTGCTCTTGGGGAACCGCCAAGGGATCCCTGGGGGATCTCCGATAAACTCATCTTT. The encoded protein is CALGEPPRDPWGISDKLIF.

The chain combines TRDV1 with TRDJ1, with TRDD3 identical over 11 bases. This CDR3 has 22 amino acids. The trim removed 6 bases at V and 5 bases at J, leaving 29 bases unmatched. Per germline, CDR1 TSWWSYY and CDR2 QGS. This chain's CDR3 is CALGPAPPGGLVWGIPVDKLIF. The DNA of the CDR3 is TGTGCTCTTGGCCCTGCACCCCCCGGGGGCCTAGTCTGGGGGATACCGGTAGATAAACTCATCTTT.

This clone was seen a few times. The chain has TRDV1 and TRDJ1; possible D gene TRDD3, 6 bases. Germline lookup yields CDR1 TSWWSYY and CDR2 QGS. Trimming removed 0 bases from V and 1 base from J, with 27 bases in between. The CDR3 consists of 21 residues. CDR3 residues: CALGELHTGRYGFGFTDKLIF. In nucleotides, the CDR3 is TGTGCTCTTGGGGAACTTCATACTGGGCGATACGGTTTCGGATTCACCGATAAACTCATCTTT.

The sample holds a few counts of this clone. The V gene is TRDV1, the J gene TRDJ1, with 13 bases lining up with TRDD3. The CDR3 extends over 17 amino acids. With V trimmed by 5 bases and J by 3 bases, 9 bases remained unmatched. Germline CDR1 is TSWWSYY and CDR2 is QGS. CDR3 sequence (DNA): TGTGCTCTTGGGAACTATGGACTGGGGGATACGCCCGATAAACTCATCTTT. Protein: CALGNYGLGDTPDKLIF.

The chain carries TRDV1 and TRDJ1, with D possibly TRDD3 on 5 matching bases. V was clipped by 6 bases and J by 3 bases, with 26 bases between them. Per germline, CDR1 TSWWSYY and CDR2 QGS. The CDR3 contains 18 residues. The CDR3 DNA reads as TGTGCTCTTGGAACCATGGGGCCCGCCGCCCTAGGGGCCGATAAACTCATCTTT. It translates to CALGTMGPAALGADKLIF.

This clone has more than one count but fewer than ten. The chain joins TRDV1 to TRDJ1, with TRDD3 identical over 8 bases. Germline trimming cut 4 bases from V and 1 base from J; bases unmatched to any gene: 23. This CDR3 contains 21 residues. The germline V gene has CDR1 TSWWSYY and CDR2 QGS. The CDR3 coding sequence is TGTGCTCTTGGGGCCTTTTCCCATCTATGGGGTGGGGGATCTCTCACCGATAAACTCATCTTT. Translated, it gives CALGAFSHLWGGGSLTDKLIF.

Concerning this clone itself: Possible read error: a much larger clone is one base away. The chain is built from TRDV1 and TRDJ1; 12 bases fit TRDD3. The junction had 35 bases not matched to a gene; V was cut back by 1 base and J by 2 bases. The CDR3 consists of 27 residues. Germline V CDR1 and CDR2: TSWWSYY, QGS. The DNA of the CDR3 is TGTGCTCTTGGGGAACCTTTAAGTGTCTGCACGGATAATAATCTACTGGGGGATACTCGGATAACCGATAAACTCATCTTT. Residues: CALGEPLSVCTDNNLLGDTRITDKLIF.

J is TRDJ1 and V is TRDV1, with 9 bases matching TRDD3. This CDR3 has 23 residues. Per germline, CDR1 TSWWSYY and CDR2 QGS. V lost 0 bases, J lost 2 bases, and 25 bases stayed unmatched. CDR3 nucleotide sequence: TGTGCTCTTGGGGAACTAGGCCGAGACCTATGGACTGGGGGACCATTTTTAACCGATAAACTCATCTTT. It translates to CALGELGRDLWTGGPFLTDKLIF.

The V gene is TRDV1, the J gene TRDJ1, with 8 bases aligning to TRDD2. Germline V gene lookup returns CDR1 TSWWSYY and CDR2 QGS. The CDR3 is 17 residues long. J lost 6 bases, V lost 3 bases, and 15 bases had no gene match. The CDR3 nucleotides are TGTGCTCTTGGGGAGCTTCCTACTGGCACTGGACGGAATAAACTCATCTTT. This encodes CALGELPTGTGRNKLIF.

The chain recombines TRDV1 with TRDJ1; TRDD3 matches at 8 bases. The trim removed 5 bases at V and 7 bases at J, leaving 24 bases unmatched. Germline loops: CDR1 TSWWSYY, CDR2 QGS. The CDR3 sequence is 19 residues long. The CDR3 is CALGPKSFYEGYASVKLIF. The CDR3 bases are TGTGCTCTTGGGCCAAAGAGTTTCTACGAGGGATACGCTAGTGTTAAACTCATCTTT.

V and J are TRDV1 and TRDJ1, with D maybe TRDD3 (6 bases). CDR1 and CDR2 from the germline V gene are TSWWSYY and QGS. The CDR3 contains 21 residues. Trimming removed 0 bases at V and 0 bases at J, with 26 bases between. The CDR3 loop reads CALGELLVHRAGDPYTDKLIF. CDR3 DNA: TGTGCTCTTGGGGAACTTTTGGTACACAGGGCTGGGGATCCGTACACCGATAAACTCATCTTT.

This sequence joins TRDV1 and TRDJ1; unclear D gene. CDR1 is TSWWSYY and CDR2 is QGS in the germline V gene. The CDR3 has 15 residues. Trimming removed 0 bases at V and 2 bases at J, with 10 bases between. CDR3 region: CALGELVRGTDKLIF. DNA of the CDR3: TGTGCTCTTGGGGAACTCGTCCGGGGTACCGATAAACTCATCTTT.

The J gene is TRDJ1, the V gene TRDV1; D is ambiguous. Germline assignment: CDR1 TSWWSYY and CDR2 QGS. V lost 2 bases and J 4 bases, leaving 5 bases between the germline ends. This CDR3 has 12 amino acids. The CDR3 reads CALGERFDKLIF. The CDR3 nucleotides are TGTGCTCTTGGGGAAAGGTTCGATAAACTCATCTTT.

This clone appeared a single time. This chain connects TRDV1 to TRDJ1; 8 bases line up with TRDD3. This CDR3 comprises 21 residues. The V gene's germline CDR1 is TSWWSYY and CDR2 QGS. Trimming cost V 2 bases and J 0 bases; bases outside gene matches: 20. Written as DNA, the CDR3 is TGTGCTCTTGGGGAAATCAGCCAGACTGGGGGTCCCCAGAGGCACACCGATAAACTCATCTTT. It specifies CALGEISQTGGPQRHTDKLIF.

The V and J genes are TRDV1 and TRDJ1, with 9 bases lining up with TRDD2. The CDR3 consists of 19 residues. The germline V gene has CDR1 TSWWSYY and CDR2 QGS. V lost 5 bases, J lost 0 bases, and 16 bases stayed unmatched. CDR3 in DNA: TGTGCTCTTGGGTTAACCCCCTTCCTACGTGGGGAAGACACCGATAAACTCATCTTT. It translates to CALGLTPFLRGEDTDKLIF.

This chain uses TRDV1 with TRDJ1, with 9 nucleotides matching TRDD2. V lost 4 bases and J lost 0; bases outside the gene matches: 15. This CDR3 is 19 amino acids long. The germline V gene has CDR1 TSWWSYY and CDR2 QGS. The CDR3, as DNA: TGTGCTCTTGGGGGTACTCCTTCCTACTTTACTGGCGACACCGATAAACTCATCTTT. Translation: CALGGTPSYFTGDTDKLIF.

A note on this clone: The sample carries other DNA sequences with the same CDR3. The chain couples TRDV1 to TRDJ1; 8 bases map to TRDD3. The ends lost 2 bases at V and 1 base at J; junction bases unmatched: 18. Germline V lookup: CDR1 TSWWSYY, CDR2 QGS. The CDR3 sequence is 20 residues long. The CDR3 is CALGEAPHRGYFFSTDKLIF. CDR3 nucleotides: TGTGCTCTTGGGGAAGCCCCACACCGGGGATACTTCTTTAGCACCGATAAACTCATCTTT.

As concerns this clone: At one of its ends the junction is not consistent with the germline gene, which may arise from a read error. This chain joins TRDV1 and TRDJ1; 7 bases align to TRDD3. Germline assignment: CDR1 TSWWSYY and CDR2 QGS. The length of the CDR3 is 23 residues. The CDR3 sequence: CALGTRPDLDLGVSPKYTDKRIF. CDR3 sequence (DNA): TGTGCTCTTGGGACCCGACCGGACCTAGATCTGGGGGTAAGTCCCAAATACACCGATAAACGCATCTTT.

The chain uses TRDV1 and TRDJ1; 7 bases line up with TRDD2. V shed 1 base, J shed 1 base, and the junction held 9 bases outside the gene matches. Looked up from germline, CDR1 is TSWWSYY and CDR2 is QGS. The CDR3 covers 17 residues. As DNA, the CDR3 is TGTGCTCTTGGGGAACGACCTTCCTGGACGGGCACCGATAAACTCATCTTT. Amino acid sequence: CALGERPSWTGTDKLIF.

J is TRDJ1 and V is TRDV1; 8 positions match TRDD3. From germline, CDR1 is TSWWSYY and CDR2 QGS. The CDR3 totals 23 residues. With V trimmed by 2 bases and J by 2 bases, 28 bases remained unmatched. The CDR3 DNA follows: TGTGCTCTTGGGGAAGCCCCCTGGCTTTCCACAAATACTCACTGGGGGTTAACCGATAAACTCATCTTT. It encodes CALGEAPWLSTNTHWGLTDKLIF.

This clone was seen only a few times. The V and J genes are TRDV1 and TRDJ1; the match to TRDD3 covers 10 bases. The CDR3 runs to 17 residues. Germline CDR1 TSWWSYY, CDR2 QGS. With V trimmed by 5 bases and J by 4 bases, 13 bases remained unmatched. The CDR3 sequence: CALGSPSGGYAGDKLIF. CDR3 DNA: TGTGCTCTTGGGTCCCCTTCCGGGGGATACGCTGGCGATAAACTCATCTTT.

The chain couples TRDV1 to TRDJ1, with 8 bases that match TRDD3. This CDR3 contains 21 residues. CDR1 and CDR2 from the germline V gene are TSWWSYY and QGS. The trim removed 8 bases at V and 1 base at J, leaving 27 bases unmatched. The CDR3 region has the DNA TGTGCTCTTAACCTAATTCCGGTAGCGGGGATACCTCTTGGTTCCACCGATAAACTCATCTTT. Translated, it gives CALNLIPVAGIPLGSTDKLIF.

This clone was counted a few times. The V gene is TRAV36/DV7, the J gene TRDJ1, with 8 nucleotides matching TRDD3. CDR3 size: 22 residues. The trim removed 2 bases at V and 0 bases at J, leaving 27 bases unmatched. Per germline, CDR1 VTNFRS and CDR2 LTSSGIE (reference sequence). The CDR3 sequence is CAVENRVRPGGTLRVYTDKLIF. CDR3 DNA: TGTGCTGTGGAAAACCGGGTCCGACCTGGGGGAACCTTACGTGTGTACACCGATAAACTCATCTTT.

This clone was seen a handful of times. V usage is TRDV1 and J usage is TRDJ1; unclear D gene. The V end was cut by 0 bases, the J end by 1 base, with 15 bases between. Germline assignment: CDR1 TSWWSYY and CDR2 QGS. This CDR3 is 17 amino acids long. The CDR3 here is CALGELESTRPTDKLIF. The CDR3 DNA reads TGTGCTCTTGGGGAACTAGAGTCTACGAGACCCACCGATAAACTCATCTTT.

In its sample, this clone was seen a few times. The chain recombines TRDV1 with TRDJ1; 10 nucleotides agree with TRDD3. Germline V gene lookup returns CDR1 TSWWSYY and CDR2 QGS. The CDR3 is 18 residues long. The V and J ends lost 0 bases and 3 bases, in that order; junction bases with no gene match: 10. This CDR3 is CALGELRLLGDFPDKLIF. CDR3 coding DNA: TGTGCTCTTGGGGAACTTCGGCTACTGGGGGATTTCCCCGATAAACTCATCTTT.

V usage is TRDV1 and J usage is TRDJ1; D uncertain. The CDR3 is 17 amino acids. The ends were cut back, 1 base at V and 0 bases at J, with 15 bases in the middle. The germline CDR1 and CDR2 sequences are TSWWSYY and QGS. CDR3 nucleotides: TGTGCTCTTGGGGAACCCCCTGGCGTCTCGTACACCGATAAACTCATCTTT. The encoded protein is CALGEPPGVSYTDKLIF.

This rearrangement joins TRDV1 to TRDJ1, with 13 bases lining up with TRDD3. The CDR3 has 26 amino acids. The V segment lost 1 base and the J segment 5 bases; nucleotides outside the gene matches: 34. Germline V gene lookup returns CDR1 TSWWSYY and CDR2 QGS. CDR3 residues: CALGEQGSKRGVPIDWGIRRGDKLIF. The CDR3 region has the DNA TGTGCTCTTGGGGAACAGGGCTCAAAGCGGGGGGTCCCCATTGACTGGGGGATACGCCGCGGGGATAAACTCATCTTT.

V is TRDV1 and J is TRDJ1; TRDD1 or TRDD3 may be the D gene (6 bases each). This CDR3 comprises 17 residues. With 0 bases removed from V and 5 bases from J, the gap between germline ends came to 19 bases. The germline CDR1 and CDR2 sequences are TSWWSYY and QGS. In DNA, the CDR3 is TGTGCTCTTGGGGAACTGGGGATCCGGAAATATTTGGATAAACTCATCTTT. Translated, it gives CALGELGIRKYLDKLIF.

In the case of this clone: The sample has other DNA sequences that encode this CDR3 too. V and J are TRDV1 and TRDJ1; 8 bases map to TRDD3. The CDR3 is 16 amino acids. V lost 3 bases to trimming and J lost 10 bases; unmatched junction nucleotides: 16. From germline, CDR1 is TSWWSYY and CDR2 QGS. CDR3 in DNA: TGTGCTCTTGGGGACCTCTTACAAGTACTGGGGGCTGCACTCATCTTT. Translated: CALGDLLQVLGAALIF.

In its sample, this clone was seen a few times. This chain links TRDV1 with TRDJ1; 8 bases line up with TRDD3. Germline V gene lookup returns CDR1 TSWWSYY and CDR2 QGS. The CDR3 extends over 17 amino acids. Trimming at V came to 1 base and at J to 0 bases, leaving 7 bases not matched to a gene. The CDR3 DNA follows: TGTGCTCTTGGGGAACGGATACTGGGGGTTCACACCGATAAACTCATCTTT. This sequence encodes CALGERILGVHTDKLIF.